This TCR beta chain was obtained from a study of blood T cell repertoires in COVID-19. The wider study: PBMCs, B-cell-depleted T cells, or T cells were the source of the cDNA or gDNA that made up the material.

Study processing details: Nucleated cell counts were estimated from reference gene primer amplification. Sequencing used immunoSEQ multiplex PCR; TCRdb keeps in-frame clones, though not all of them. For V, J and clone size, that table is used; D and trimming come from the DNA. The repertoire has roughly 200,000 clones, roughly 75% of them found once; the top ten carry 4.5% to 7%. The V end was cut by 0 bases, the J end by 0 bases, with 18 bases between. Germline V gene sequence: CDR1 GTSNPN, CDR2 SVGIG (reference sequence). The CDR3 loop spans 17 amino acids. This chain links TRBV30 with TRBJ2-7; possible D gene TRBD1, 6 bases. The source is a woman in her 70s with acute or convalescent COVID-19. The sequencing sample was made of peripheral blood. The CDR3 coding sequence is TGTGCCTGGAGTGTATTTGGACAGCTCTATGACTCCTACGAGCAGTACTTC. It translates to CAWSVFGQLYDSYEQYF.